The next 7 T cell receptor beta chains were all read from a single sample in a study of T cells after yellow fever vaccination. Each CDR3 protein gets one entry after TCRdb re-called the 5' RACE reads with MiXCR. This table has hundreds of thousands of distinct CDR3 sequences, less than 15% appearing once. Sequenced material: PBMCs, taken on the day of the yellow fever booster vaccination. The receptors here all came from a young man who received the YFV17D yellow fever vaccine.

This clonotype was recorded a few times. The chain carries TRBV4-3 and TRBJ2-7; D may match TRBD1 or TRBD2 (6 bases each). The CDR3 loop spans 13 amino acids. Germline V lookup: CDR1 LGHNA, CDR2 YSLEER. The germline V and J ends were trimmed by 3 bases and 7 bases, with 13 bases remaining between them. The CDR3 coding sequence is TGCGCCAGCAGCCAGGATACAGGGAGGGAGCAGTACTTC. Translated, it gives CASSQDTGREQYF.

This clonotype has a handful of counts. V gene TRBV5-1 combines with J gene TRBJ2-1; 8 bases are a match to TRBD2. The germline V gene has CDR1 SGHRS and CDR2 YFSETQ. The CDR3 runs to 13 residues. V lost 2 bases, J lost 16 bases, and 11 bases stayed unmatched. CDR3 coding DNA: TGCGCCAGCAGCTTAGCGGGAGAATCCATCCTCTTCTTC. Its protein product is CASSLAGESILFF.

This clonotype was seen a few times. The V gene is TRBV10-3, the J gene TRBJ2-2, with TRBD1 identical over 9 bases. There are 14 residues in the CDR3. The trim removed 2 bases at V and 11 bases at J, leaving 6 bases unmatched. Germline CDR1 is ENHRY and CDR2 is SYGVKD. CDR3 protein: CAISELRQGEELFF. CDR3 nucleotides: TGTGCCATCAGTGAGCTAAGACAGGGGGAAGAGCTGTTTTTT.

This clonotype has just a few counts. The rearrangement joins TRBV19 to TRBJ2-5; D might be TRBD2 (5 bases). The ends were cut back, 3 bases at V and 4 bases at J, with 12 bases in the middle. CDR1 LNHDA and CDR2 SQIVND come from the germline V gene (reference sequence). CDR3 size: 14 residues. The CDR3 region is CASSIGLGPETQYF. CDR3 DNA sequence: TGTGCCAGTAGTATCGGACTTGGCCCAGAGACCCAGTACTTC.

The chain joins TRBV12-3 or TRBV12-4 to TRBJ2-2; no reliable D call. Trimming took off 5 bases at V and 15 bases at J, with 10 bases between the two ends. The CDR3 totals 10 residues. The CDR3 nucleotides read TGTGCCAGCAGTGGGGTTAGGTTGTTTTTT. Its translation is CASSGVRLFF.

The chain couples TRBV7-8 to TRBJ2-2; TRBD2 agrees at 9 bases. Germline CDR1 is SGHVS and CDR2 is FQNEAQ. This CDR3 is built from 15 residues. The trim removed 4 bases at V and 5 bases at J, leaving 5 bases unmatched. CDR3 residues: CASSSSSGVTGELFF. The CDR3 bases are TGTGCCAGCAGCTCATCTAGCGGGGTTACCGGGGAGCTGTTTTTT.

The rearrangement links TRBV30 to TRBJ2-3; D perhaps matches TRBD2 (7 bases). The CDR3 is 15 residues long. Germline loops: CDR1 GTSNPN, CDR2 SVGIG (reference sequence). The V and J ends lost 0 bases and 5 bases respectively, with 15 bases between them. This chain's CDR3 is CAWSVQGGSGDTQYF. The CDR3 nucleotides are TGTGCCTGGAGTGTACAGGGCGGGAGTGGAGATACGCAGTATTTT.